The 8 T cell receptor beta chains below come from one sample, sequenced in a study of blood T cell repertoires in COVID-19. TCRdb's copy holds only in-frame clones and misses some; the assay was immunoSEQ multiplex PCR. The sample holds more than 95,000 clones, about 83% seen once. The sample comprised peripheral blood. These receptors were obtained from an older man with active or convalescent COVID-19.

The rearrangement uses TRBV7-8 and TRBJ2-2, with TRBD2 matching over 11 bases. V lost 3 bases to trimming and J lost 7 bases; unmatched junction nucleotides: 4. The CDR3 is made up of 15 amino acids. The germline CDR1 and CDR2 sequences are SGHVS and FQNEAQ. The CDR3 DNA follows: TGTGCCAGCAGCTTTACTAGCGGGGGCGACGGGGAGCTGTTTTTT. Translation gives CASSFTSGGDGELFF.

The chain is built from TRBV9 and TRBJ2-3, with TRBD2 matching 12 bases. The length of the CDR3 is 15 residues. V lost 4 bases, J lost 2 bases, and 2 bases stayed unmatched. Germline V CDR1 and CDR2: SGDLS, YYNGEE. The CDR3 coding sequence is TGTGCCAGCAGCCGACTAGCGGGGGACACAGATACGCAGTATTTT. Its translation is CASSRLAGDTDTQYF.

The chain uses TRBV19 and TRBJ1-4; possible D gene TRBD1, 5 bases. This CDR3 contains 15 residues. Trimming cost V 0 bases and J 10 bases, with 15 bases left between them. In germline, CDR1 is LNHDA, CDR2 SQIVND (reference sequence). CDR3 protein: CASSIDLYAGGKLFF. The CDR3 DNA is TGTGCCAGTAGTATAGATCTTTACGCGGGGGGAAAACTGTTTTTT.

The gene calls are TRBV5-4 and TRBJ2-5; D possibly corresponds to TRBD1 (6 bases). Germline CDR1 and CDR2: SGHNT and YYREEE (reference sequence). With 5 bases removed from V and 3 bases from J, the gap between germline ends came to 14 bases. The CDR3 length is 14 residues. CDR3 DNA: TGTGCCAGCAGGGTACAGGGTGGGGAAGAGACCCAGTACTTC. This translates into CASRVQGGEETQYF.

This rearrangement joins TRBV29-1 to TRBJ1-2; TRBD1 aligns across 8 bases. With 4 bases clipped from V and 4 bases from J, the junction kept 8 bases outside the gene matches. The length of the CDR3 is 14 residues. The germline CDR1 and CDR2 sequences are SQVTM and ANQGSEA. CDR3: CSVGDRGVGYGYTF. Written as DNA, the CDR3 is TGCAGCGTTGGAGACAGGGGCGTAGGCTATGGCTACACCTTC.

This clone was seen more than once but under ten times. J is TRBJ2-7 and V is TRBV10-3; 7 nucleotides align to TRBD2. This CDR3 region has 13 residues. Trimming took 4 bases from V and 2 from J; bases not matched to a gene: 2. Germline V gene sequence: CDR1 ENHRY, CDR2 SYGVKD. The CDR3 bases are TGTGCCATCAGTGCCGGACTAGCCTACGAGCAGTACTTC. It is translated as CAISAGLAYEQYF.

There are many counts of this clone. The chain couples TRBV20-1 to TRBJ1-1, with D possibly TRBD1 on 5 matching bases. V was clipped by 3 bases and J by 4 bases, with 9 bases between them. The germline gives CDR1 DFQATT, CDR2 SNEGSKA (reference sequence). The CDR3 is 12 residues long. The DNA of the CDR3 is TGCAGTGCTAGTTTAGGGGCCACTGAAGCTTTCTTT. Translated: CSASLGATEAFF.

The chain is built from TRBV4-1 and TRBJ1-3; 8 bases align to TRBD1. The V segment lost 6 bases and the J segment 4 bases; nucleotides outside the gene matches: 8. Germline lookup yields CDR1 MGHRA and CDR2 YSYEKL. The CDR3 is 15 residues long. The CDR3 DNA is TGCGCCAGCAGTCAGACAGGGGCGATGGGAAACACCATATATTTT. Its protein product is CASSQTGAMGNTIYF.